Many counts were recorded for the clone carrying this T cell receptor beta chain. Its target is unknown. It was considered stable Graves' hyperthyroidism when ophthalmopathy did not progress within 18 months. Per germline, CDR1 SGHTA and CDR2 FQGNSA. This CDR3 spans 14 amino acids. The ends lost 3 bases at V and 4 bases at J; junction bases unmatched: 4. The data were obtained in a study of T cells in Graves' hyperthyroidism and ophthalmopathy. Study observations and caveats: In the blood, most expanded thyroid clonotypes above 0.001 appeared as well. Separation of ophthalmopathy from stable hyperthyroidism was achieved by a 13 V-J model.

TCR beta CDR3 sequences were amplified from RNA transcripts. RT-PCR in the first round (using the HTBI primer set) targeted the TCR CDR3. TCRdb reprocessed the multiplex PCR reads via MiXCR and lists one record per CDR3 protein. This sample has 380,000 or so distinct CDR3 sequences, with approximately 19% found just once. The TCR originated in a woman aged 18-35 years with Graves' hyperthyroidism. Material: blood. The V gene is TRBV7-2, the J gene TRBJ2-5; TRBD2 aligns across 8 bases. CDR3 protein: CASSFRGGTETQYF. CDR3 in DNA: TGTGCCAGCAGCTTCCGGGGGGGCACAGAGACCCAGTACTTC.